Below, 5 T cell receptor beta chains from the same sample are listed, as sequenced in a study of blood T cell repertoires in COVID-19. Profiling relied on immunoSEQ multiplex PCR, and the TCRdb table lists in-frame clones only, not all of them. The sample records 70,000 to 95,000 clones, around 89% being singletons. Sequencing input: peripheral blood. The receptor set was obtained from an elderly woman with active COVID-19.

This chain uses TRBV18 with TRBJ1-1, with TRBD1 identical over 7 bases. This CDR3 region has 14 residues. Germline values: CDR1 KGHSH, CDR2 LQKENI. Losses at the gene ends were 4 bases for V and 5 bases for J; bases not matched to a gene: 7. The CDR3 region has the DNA TGTGCCAGCTCACTACCGACAGGGCGAACTGAAGCTTTCTTT. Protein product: CASSLPTGRTEAFF.

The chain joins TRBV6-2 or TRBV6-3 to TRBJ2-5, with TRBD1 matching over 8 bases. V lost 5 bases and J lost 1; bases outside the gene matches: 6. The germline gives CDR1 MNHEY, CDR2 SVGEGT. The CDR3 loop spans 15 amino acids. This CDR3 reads CASSTTGVSQETQYF. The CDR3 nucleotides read TGTGCCAGCAGTACGACAGGGGTCTCCCAAGAGACCCAGTACTTC.

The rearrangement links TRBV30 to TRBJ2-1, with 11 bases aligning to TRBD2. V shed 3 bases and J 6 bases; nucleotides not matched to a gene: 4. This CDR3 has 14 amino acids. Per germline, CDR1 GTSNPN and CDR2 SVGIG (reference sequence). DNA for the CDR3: TGTGCCTGGAGCCTAGCGGGAGGACGCAATGAGCAGTTCTTC. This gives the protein CAWSLAGGRNEQFF.

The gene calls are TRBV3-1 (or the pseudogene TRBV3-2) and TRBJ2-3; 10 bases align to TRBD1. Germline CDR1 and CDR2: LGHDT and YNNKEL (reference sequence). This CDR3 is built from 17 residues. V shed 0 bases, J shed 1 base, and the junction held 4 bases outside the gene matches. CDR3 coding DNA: TGTGCCAGCAGCCAAGAGGGACAGGGGCCTCGCACAGATACGCAGTATTTT. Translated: CASSQEGQGPRTDTQYF.

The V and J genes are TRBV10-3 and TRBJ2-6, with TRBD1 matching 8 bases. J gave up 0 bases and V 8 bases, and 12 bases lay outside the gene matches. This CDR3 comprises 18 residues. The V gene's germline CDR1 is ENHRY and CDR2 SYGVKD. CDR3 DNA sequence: TGTGCCATCCTTGCGGGGACAGGCCACCACTCTGGGGCCAACGTCCTGACTTTC. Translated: CAILAGTGHHSGANVLTF.